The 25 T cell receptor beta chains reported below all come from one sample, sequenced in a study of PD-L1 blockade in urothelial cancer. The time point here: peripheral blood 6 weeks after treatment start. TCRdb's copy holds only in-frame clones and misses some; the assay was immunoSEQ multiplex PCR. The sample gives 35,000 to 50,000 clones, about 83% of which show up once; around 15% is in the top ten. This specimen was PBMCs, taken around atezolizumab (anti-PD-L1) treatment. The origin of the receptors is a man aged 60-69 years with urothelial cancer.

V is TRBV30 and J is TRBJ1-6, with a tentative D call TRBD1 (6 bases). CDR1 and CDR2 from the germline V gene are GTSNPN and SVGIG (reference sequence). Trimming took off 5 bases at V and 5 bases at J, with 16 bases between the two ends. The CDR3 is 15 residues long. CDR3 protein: CAWGTRGGNNSPLHF. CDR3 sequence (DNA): TGTGCCTGGGGGACAAGGGGGGGCAATAATTCACCCCTCCACTTT.

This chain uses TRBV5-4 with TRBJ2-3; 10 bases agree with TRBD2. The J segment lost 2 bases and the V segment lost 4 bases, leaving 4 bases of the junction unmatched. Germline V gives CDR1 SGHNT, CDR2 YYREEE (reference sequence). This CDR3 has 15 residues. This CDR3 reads CASSRTSGVTDTQYF. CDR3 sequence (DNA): TGTGCCAGCAGCCGGACTAGCGGAGTCACAGATACGCAGTATTTT.

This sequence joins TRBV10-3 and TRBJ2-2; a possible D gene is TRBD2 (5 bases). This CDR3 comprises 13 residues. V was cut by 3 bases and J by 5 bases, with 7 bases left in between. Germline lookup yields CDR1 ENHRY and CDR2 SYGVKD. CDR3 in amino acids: CAISDSGTGELFF. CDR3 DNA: TGTGCCATCAGTGATTCGGGGACCGGGGAGCTGTTTTTT.

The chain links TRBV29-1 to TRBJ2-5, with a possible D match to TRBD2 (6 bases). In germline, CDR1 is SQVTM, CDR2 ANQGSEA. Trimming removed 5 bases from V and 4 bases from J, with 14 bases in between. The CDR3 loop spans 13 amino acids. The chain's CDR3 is CSVSGGWGETQYF. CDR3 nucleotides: TGCAGCGTTTCCGGGGGTTGGGGAGAGACCCAGTACTTC.

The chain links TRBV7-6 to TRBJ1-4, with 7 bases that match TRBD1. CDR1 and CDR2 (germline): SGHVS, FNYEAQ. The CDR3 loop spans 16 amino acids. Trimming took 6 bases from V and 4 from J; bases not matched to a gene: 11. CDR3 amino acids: CASSDKDRAYNEKLFF. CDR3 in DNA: TGTGCCAGCAGTGATAAAGACAGGGCCTATAATGAAAAACTGTTTTTT.

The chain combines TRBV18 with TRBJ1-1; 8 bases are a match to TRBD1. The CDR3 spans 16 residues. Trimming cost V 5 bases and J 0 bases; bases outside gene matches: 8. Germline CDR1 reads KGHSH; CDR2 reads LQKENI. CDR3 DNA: TGTGCCAGCTCAGGCCCCGAGGACAGGGTGAACACTGAAGCTTTCTTT. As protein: CASSGPEDRVNTEAFF.

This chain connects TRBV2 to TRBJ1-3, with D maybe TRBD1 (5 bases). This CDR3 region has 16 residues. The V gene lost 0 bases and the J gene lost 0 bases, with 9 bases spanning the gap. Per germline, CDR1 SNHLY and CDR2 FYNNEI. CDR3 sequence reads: CASSEATATSGNTIYF. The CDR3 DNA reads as TGTGCCAGCAGTGAAGCGACAGCCACCTCTGGAAACACCATATATTTT.

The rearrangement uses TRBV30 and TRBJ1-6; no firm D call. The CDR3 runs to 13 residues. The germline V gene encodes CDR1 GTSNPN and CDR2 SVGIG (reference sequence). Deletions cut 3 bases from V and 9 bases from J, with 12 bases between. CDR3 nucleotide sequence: TGTGCCTGGAGAAGTGCAGGAGGTTCACCCCTCCACTTT. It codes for CAWRSAGGSPLHF.

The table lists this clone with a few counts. The CDR3 DNA is TGTGCCAGCAGCCCCGGACAGGGTCGCTACAATGAGCAGTTCTTC. The encoded protein is CASSPGQGRYNEQFF. V and J are TRBV14 and TRBJ2-1; 8 nucleotides line up with TRBD1. The V gene end was trimmed by 4 bases and the J gene end by 3 bases; junction bases not matched to a gene: 5. The CDR3 has 15 amino acids. Germline V gene lookup returns CDR1 SGHDN and CDR2 FVKESK.

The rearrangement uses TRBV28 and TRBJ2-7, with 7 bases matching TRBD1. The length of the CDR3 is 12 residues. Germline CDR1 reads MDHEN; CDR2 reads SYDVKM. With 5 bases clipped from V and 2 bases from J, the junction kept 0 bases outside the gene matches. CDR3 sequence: CASSGQAYEQYF. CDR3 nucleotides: TGTGCCAGCAGTGGACAGGCCTACGAGCAGTACTTC. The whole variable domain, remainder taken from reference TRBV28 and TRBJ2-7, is DVKVTQSSRYLVKRTGEKVFLECVQDMDHENMFWYRQDPGLGLRLIYFSYDVKMKEKGDIPEGYSVSREKKERFSLILESASTNQTSMYLCASSGQAYEQYFGPGTRLTVT.

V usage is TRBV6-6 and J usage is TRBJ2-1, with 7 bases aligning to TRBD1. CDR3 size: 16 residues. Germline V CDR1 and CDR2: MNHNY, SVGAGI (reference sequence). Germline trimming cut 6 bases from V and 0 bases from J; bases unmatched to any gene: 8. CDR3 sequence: CASRSGQLNSYNEQFF. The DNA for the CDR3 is TGTGCCAGCAGGTCGGGACAGCTAAACTCCTACAATGAGCAGTTCTTC.

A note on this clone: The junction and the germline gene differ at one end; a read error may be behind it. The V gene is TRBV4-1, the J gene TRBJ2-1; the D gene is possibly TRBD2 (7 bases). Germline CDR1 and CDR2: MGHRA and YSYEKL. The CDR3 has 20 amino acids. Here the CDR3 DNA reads TGCGCCAGCAGCCAACCCCGACTGAGAGGGGGGGCCCCATCTTACAGTGAGCAGTTCTTC. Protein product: CASSQPRLRGGAPSYSEQFF.

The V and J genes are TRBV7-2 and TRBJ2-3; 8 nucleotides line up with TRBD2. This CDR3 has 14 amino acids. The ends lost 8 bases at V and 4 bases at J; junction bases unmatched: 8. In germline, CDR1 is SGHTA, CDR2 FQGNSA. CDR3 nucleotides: TGTGCCAGCGCGTTGCGGGGGGTGGCAGATACGCAGTATTTT. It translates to CASALRGVADTQYF.

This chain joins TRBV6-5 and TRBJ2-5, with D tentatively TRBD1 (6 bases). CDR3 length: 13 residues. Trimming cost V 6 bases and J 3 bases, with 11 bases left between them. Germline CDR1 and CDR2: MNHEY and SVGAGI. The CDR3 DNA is TGTGCCAGCAGACAGGGTGGGGAAGAGACCCAGTACTTC. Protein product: CASRQGGEETQYF.

The CDR3 DNA reads TGTGCCAGCTCACCACCGTTACTAGCGAACACCGGGGAGCTGTTTTTT. Residues: CASSPPLLANTGELFF. The rearrangement joins TRBV18 to TRBJ2-2; TRBD2 might be the D (5 bases). V gave up 0 bases and J gave up 0 bases, with 8 bases separating them. The CDR3 totals 16 residues. Germline values: CDR1 KGHSH, CDR2 LQKENI.

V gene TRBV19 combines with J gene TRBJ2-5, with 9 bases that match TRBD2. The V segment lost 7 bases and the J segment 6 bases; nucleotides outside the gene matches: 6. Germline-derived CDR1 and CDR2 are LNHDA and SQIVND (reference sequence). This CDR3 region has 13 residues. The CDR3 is CASTAGGAKTQYF. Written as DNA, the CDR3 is TGTGCCAGTACGGCGGGAGGGGCAAAGACCCAGTACTTC.

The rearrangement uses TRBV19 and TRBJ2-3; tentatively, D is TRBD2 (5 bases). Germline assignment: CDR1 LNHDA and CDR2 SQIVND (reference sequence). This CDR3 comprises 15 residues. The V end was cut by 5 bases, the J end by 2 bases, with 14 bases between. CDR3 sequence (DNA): TGTGCCAGTAGTTCTAGGACTGGCATCACAGATACGCAGTATTTT. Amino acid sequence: CASSSRTGITDTQYF.

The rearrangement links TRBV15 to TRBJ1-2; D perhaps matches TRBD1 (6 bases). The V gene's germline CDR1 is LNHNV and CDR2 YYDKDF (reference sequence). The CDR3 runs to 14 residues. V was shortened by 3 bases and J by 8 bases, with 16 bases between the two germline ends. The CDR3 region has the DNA TGTGCCACCAGCAGCCTACCGGCTGACAGGGGCTACACCTTC. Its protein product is CATSSLPADRGYTF.

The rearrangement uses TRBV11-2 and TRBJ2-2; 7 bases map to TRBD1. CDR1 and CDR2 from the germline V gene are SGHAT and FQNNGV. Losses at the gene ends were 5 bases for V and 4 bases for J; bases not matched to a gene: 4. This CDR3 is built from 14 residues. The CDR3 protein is CASSIQGFTGELFF. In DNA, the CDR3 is TGTGCCAGCAGCATACAGGGGTTCACCGGGGAGCTGTTTTTT. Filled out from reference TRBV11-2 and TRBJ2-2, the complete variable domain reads EAGVAQSPRYKIIEKRQSVAFWCNPISGHATLYWYQQILGQGPKLLIQFQNNGVVDDSQLPKDRFSAERLKGVDSTLKIQPAKLEDSAVYLCASSIQGFTGELFFGEGSRLTVL.

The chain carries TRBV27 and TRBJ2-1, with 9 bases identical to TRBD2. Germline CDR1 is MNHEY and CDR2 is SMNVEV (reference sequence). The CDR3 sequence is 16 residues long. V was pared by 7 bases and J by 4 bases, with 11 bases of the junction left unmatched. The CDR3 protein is CASTPLGGGVYNEQFF. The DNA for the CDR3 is TGTGCCAGCACCCCTTTGGGCGGGGGGGTTTACAATGAGCAGTTCTTC.

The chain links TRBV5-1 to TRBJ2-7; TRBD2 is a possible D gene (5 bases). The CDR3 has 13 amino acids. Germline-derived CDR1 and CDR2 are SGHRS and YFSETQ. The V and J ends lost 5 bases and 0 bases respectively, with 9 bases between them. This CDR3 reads CASSGGSSYEQYF. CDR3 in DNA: TGCGCCAGCAGTGGAGGCAGCTCCTACGAGCAGTACTTC.

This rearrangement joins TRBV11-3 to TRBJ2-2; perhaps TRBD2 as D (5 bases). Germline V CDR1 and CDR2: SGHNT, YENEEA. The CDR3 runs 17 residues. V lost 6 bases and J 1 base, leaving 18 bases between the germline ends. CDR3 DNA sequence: TGTGCCAGCAGTTGCGCGGTCGGCGAGGGGAACACCGGGGAGCTGTTTTTT. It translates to CASSCAVGEGNTGELFF.

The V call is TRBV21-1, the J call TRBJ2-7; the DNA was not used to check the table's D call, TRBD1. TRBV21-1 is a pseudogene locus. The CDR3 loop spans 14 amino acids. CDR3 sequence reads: CASSRWDRGCEQYF. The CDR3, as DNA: TGTGCCAGCAGCCGATGGGACAGGGGGTGCGAGCAGTACTTC.

The CDR3 region has the DNA TGTGCCAGCAGCTTAGGGCAGGGCTTTATGCAAGGCTACACCTTC. Encoded protein: CASSLGQGFMQGYTF. The gene calls are TRBV7-9 and TRBJ1-2, with D perhaps TRBD1 (5 bases). CDR1 is SEHNR, CDR2 FQNEAQ, per germline (reference sequence). The CDR3 length is 15 residues. The V and J ends lost 1 base and 8 bases respectively, with 17 bases between them. The full variable domain, completed using reference TRBV7-9 and TRBJ1-2, is DTGVSQNPRHKITKRGQNVTFRCDPISEHNRLYWYRQTLGQGPEFLTYFQNEAQLEKSRLLSDRFSAERPKGSFSTLEIQRTEQGDSAMYLCASSLGQGFMQGYTFGSGTRLTVV.

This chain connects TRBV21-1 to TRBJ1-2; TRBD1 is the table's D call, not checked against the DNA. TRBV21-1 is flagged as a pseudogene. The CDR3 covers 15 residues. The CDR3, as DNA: TGTGCCAGCAGCAATACCGGACAGGGGCTAGGAGGCTACACCTTC. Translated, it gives CASSNTGQGLGGYTF.